These 8 T cell receptor beta chains were all obtained from the same sample, sequenced in a study of blood T cells in healthy people across ages. Primers used in a second PCR of roughly 6 to 12 cycles were a sample-barcoded 5' primer and a J-beta primer mix. TCRdb re-analysed the 5' RACE reads in MiXCR, keeping a single row per CDR3 protein. The sample includes approximately 1,700,000 distinct CDR3 sequences, approximately 39% of them seen just once. The sample comprised blood. The source of these receptors is a human donor in good health.

This clonotype was seen more than once but under ten times. This chain connects TRBV20-1 to TRBJ2-1; D possibly corresponds to TRBD1 (5 bases). Germline assignment: CDR1 DFQATT and CDR2 SNEGSKA (reference sequence). Trimming cost V 1 base and J 1 base, with 8 bases left between them. The CDR3 length is 14 residues. CDR3 sequence: CSARGQISYNEQFF. CDR3 DNA: TGCAGTGCTAGAGGACAGATTTCCTACAATGAGCAGTTCTTC.

This clonotype was observed many times. The chain recombines TRBV6-6 with TRBJ2-7, with 7 bases fitting TRBD2. The germline V gene encodes CDR1 MNHNY and CDR2 SVGAGI (reference sequence). The CDR3 sequence is 14 residues long. With 5 bases clipped from V and 6 bases from J, the junction kept 10 bases outside the gene matches. Here the CDR3 reads CASSTGGPLTEQYF. The CDR3 DNA follows: TGTGCCAGCAGTACGGGGGGACCTCTTACCGAGCAGTACTTC.

The gene calls are TRBV9 and TRBJ2-1, with D tentatively TRBD2 (6 bases). Trimming cost V 3 bases and J 7 bases, with 17 bases left between them. In germline, CDR1 is SGDLS, CDR2 YYNGEE. The CDR3 sequence is 15 residues long. CDR3 residues: CASSEGGEAWNEQFF. The CDR3 DNA reads TGTGCCAGCAGCGAGGGCGGGGAGGCCTGGAATGAGCAGTTCTTC.

There are a few counts of this clonotype. Germline is not matched at one junction end, which may reflect a read error. This CDR3 is CSPGPFGDTRYF. DNA of the CDR3: TGCAGCCCCGGACCGTTCGGAGATACGCGGTATTTT. This sequence joins TRBV29-1 and TRBJ2-3; D is undetermined. The CDR3 has 12 residues. The germline CDR1 and CDR2 sequences are SQVTM and ANQGSEA.

The J gene is TRBJ1-2, the V gene TRBV7-3; 7 nucleotides match TRBD1. J was trimmed by 1 base and V by 4 bases; bases with no gene match: 9. This CDR3 has 16 residues. Germline V CDR1 and CDR2: SGHTA, FQGTGA. Here the CDR3 reads CASSYRDSLINYGYTF. In nucleotides, the CDR3 is TGTGCCAGCAGCTACCGGGACAGCCTAATTAACTATGGCTACACCTTC. Together with reference TRBV7-3 and TRBJ1-2, the CDR3 gives the full variable domain: GAGVSQTPSNKVTEKGKYVELRCDPISGHTALYWYRQSLGQGPEFLIYFQGTGAADDSGLPNDRFFAVRPEGSVSTLKIQRTERGDSAVYLCASSYRDSLINYGYTFGSGTRLTVV.

Here the CDR3 reads CSVGLDYGYTF. CDR3 DNA: TGCAGCGTCGGGCTGGACTATGGCTACACCTTC. The chain couples TRBV29-1 to TRBJ1-2; D is uncertain. Between the trimmed V and J ends, which lost 6 bases and 3 bases, there was a span of 8 bases. From germline, CDR1 is SQVTM and CDR2 ANQGSEA. The length of the CDR3 is 11 residues. Full variable domain (missing parts from reference TRBV29-1 and TRBJ1-2): SAVISQKPSRDICQRGTSLTIQCQVDSQVTMMFWYRQQPGQSLTLIATANQGSEATYESGFVIDKFPISRPNLTFSTLTVSNMSPEDSSIYLCSVGLDYGYTFGSGTRLTVV.

This clonotype was counted only a few times. The rearrangement joins TRBV4-3 to TRBJ2-7; tentatively, D is TRBD2 (5 bases). With 1 base removed from V and 6 bases from J, the gap between germline ends came to 10 bases. Looked up from germline, CDR1 is LGHNA and CDR2 is YSLEER. This CDR3 is 13 amino acids long. The CDR3 DNA reads TGCGCCAGCAGCCAAGGCGAGGGTCGCGAGCAGTACTTC. It is translated as CASSQGEGREQYF.

The rearrangement joins TRBV27 to TRBJ1-2, with D hard to call. Trimming took off 6 bases at V and 8 bases at J, with 13 bases between the two ends. This CDR3 spans 12 amino acids. Germline assignment: CDR1 MNHEY and CDR2 SMNVEV (reference sequence). The CDR3 DNA sequence: TGTGCCAGCAGGAGGTTCACAACGGGCTACACCTTC. Protein sequence: CASRRFTTGYTF.